This T cell receptor (beta chain) originates from a study of T-cell reconstitution after alpha-beta-depleted transplantation in children. Trimming took 6 bases from V and 2 from J, leaving 13 bases between them. The CDR3 runs 14 residues. Unique molecular identifiers were used in preparing the TCRbeta library. TCRdb passed the PCR reads through MiXCR, listing each CDR3 protein once. The table includes more than 400,000 distinct CDR3 sequences, 10% to 12% detected once. General study findings and limits: Recipient T cells and thymic progenitors that survived gave rise to the high TCRbeta diversity observed at day 60 in some patients. Among T cells one year after transplant, newly produced cells accounted for most counts and diversity.

This clonotype was recorded many times. Its antigen is unidentified. This clonotype originated in a female patient aged 2-9 years who had a stem cell transplant for aplastic anemia, so the T cells may come from the graft donor. The J gene is TRBJ1-1, the V gene TRBV12-3 or TRBV12-4; D is unclear. The sequencing here drew on PBMCs, mostly from graft donor cells, taken 180 days after TCRalphabeta/CD19-depleted stem cell transplant. The chain's CDR3 is CASRKAGSNTEAFF. The CDR3 bases are TGTGCCAGCAGGAAAGCGGGATCCAACACTGAAGCTTTCTTT.